Many counts were recorded for the clone carrying this T cell receptor (beta chain). Antigen specificity is unknown. TCRdb used MiXCR to reprocess the 5' RACE reads, holding one entry per CDR3 protein. The table includes tens of thousands of distinct CDR3 sequences, roughly 3.5% detected once. This sample was included in a study of neurological immune-mediated disorders. After removal of 6 bases from V and 3 bases from J, the junction contained 8 bases not matched to a gene. CDR1 DFQATT and CDR2 SNEGSKA come from the germline V gene (reference sequence). CDR3 length equals 13 residues. The unsorted libraries had their origin in 2 million PBMCs stored at -80 C. Findings and limits, study-wide: HTLV-1-associated myelopathy led in TCR clonal expansion, while multiple sclerosis ranked lowest, below healthy controls.

The chain couples TRBV20-1 to TRBJ2-7; 7 bases are a match to TRBD2. The material sequenced was PBMCs. This receptor was taken from a man aged 25 to 40 with multiple sclerosis. The CDR3 loop is CSAASGESYEQYF. The CDR3 DNA follows: TGCAGTGCCGCGAGCGGGGAGAGCTACGAGCAGTACTTC.